This is a list of T cell receptor beta chains from one sample in a study of human T cells and chemical hapten exposure. TCRdb reprocessed the RACE reads via MiXCR and lists one record per CDR3 protein. Of around 130,000 distinct CDR3 sequences detected, about 10% appear once; the ten largest clones hold less than 1.5%. Sequenced here: whole blood, sampled in connection with sensitization to the hapten diphenylcyclopropenone (DPC). The receptor set was obtained from a woman aged 50 to 65 with alopecia areata. Some clones in this sample may be carry-over from other donors' samples. Both conserved end residues are part of each CDR3.

V	CDR3
TRBV5-1	CASSVDRANQPQHF
TRBV19	CASRMLAGSEQYF
TRBV29-1	CSHTPTSNEQFF
TRBV4-2	CASSQDYLDEQYF
TRBV29-1	CSASTPGEQYF
TRBV6-1	CASGSRVYEQYF
TRBV14	CASSPGLGGKDTQYF
TRBV30	CAWTEWGRGRNEQFF
TRBV27	CASRGRGRSYGYTF
TRBV29-1	CSAPGLAVETDTQYF
TRBV5-5	CASSRDSRNSPLHF
TRBV6-5	CASSWRADTNEKLFF
TRBV28	CASRDPPGHEQFF
TRBV5-1	CASSLTMNEKLFF
TRBV29-1	CSAKGSVSTGELFF
TRBV10-2	CASASGRRETQYF
TRBV7-8	CASTPLAGDTDTQYF
TRBV5-1	CASSLDREYGYTF
TRBV29-1	CSVGAGGTEAFF
TRBV14	CASSQDWDSYEQYF
TRBV28	CASTPRTSGNTIYF
TRBV20-1	CSARQGKGSSYEQYF
TRBV3-1	CASSQDNEGASGRAVALTDTQYF
TRBV7-7	CASSRTVQGEQFF
TRBV6-2/TRBV6-3	CASSYSQGLAGSYNEQFF
TRBV12-3/TRBV12-4	CASSPRGTASYNEQFF
TRBV20-1	CSAGGLAYLEQYF
TRBV7-2	CATSDGAQETQYF
TRBV29-1	CSALTAGGTGELFF
TRBV29-1	CSVGQGGDFF
TRBV29-1	CSVGGHPSSYEQYF
TRBV28	CAASPSGLKYNEQFF
TRBV6-1	CASRRNTEAFF
TRBV20-1	CSARDRTGGSSPLHF
TRBV7-2	CASSTDRGISNQPQHF
TRBV29-1	CSVSASEETQYF
TRBV29-1	CSVVGAEGYTF
TRBV12-3/TRBV12-4	CASSFHGSQETQYF
TRBV2	CASLRDRQETQYF
TRBV29-1	CSVDTGYGANVLTF
TRBV11-2	CASSPIGGLTYNEQFF
TRBV27	CASSSPTGGGSKNIQYF
TRBV2	CASSESGLPHNEQFF
TRBV20-1	CSASILAVLGEQYF
TRBV18	CASSLGQALPYEQYF
TRBV6-2/TRBV6-3	CATPYVGATGELFF
TRBV4-1	CASSQVPDSYEQYF
TRBV7-2	CASSTSGTTRSQYF